Following are 17 T cell receptor beta chains from one sample sequenced in a study of cytomegalovirus exposure and HLA in healthy donors. Both 60 Vbeta primers and 13 Jbeta primers went into the PCR. TCRdb keeps only in-frame clones here, not all; method: immunoSEQ multiplex PCR. This table holds some 95,000 clones, roughly three quarters found once. The sample consisted of PBMCs. These receptors came from a woman in her 40s in good health and CMV-seronegative.

J is TRBJ2-2 and V is TRBV6-5; tentative D call: TRBD1 (5 bases). The CDR3 is made up of 15 amino acids. Trimming shortened V by 2 bases and J by 5 bases, and 12 bases separated the two germline ends. Per germline, CDR1 MNHEY and CDR2 SVGAGI. This CDR3 reads CASSYEAGSTGELFF. The CDR3 DNA reads as TGTGCCAGCAGTTACGAGGCAGGGTCAACCGGGGAGCTGTTTTTT.

V is TRBV5-6 and J is TRBJ1-2; possible D gene TRBD1, 5 bases. The CDR3 covers 13 residues. The ends were cut back, 2 bases at V and 6 bases at J, with 11 bases in the middle. CDR1 and CDR2 from the germline V gene are SGHDT and YYEEEE. CDR3 bases: TGTGCCAGCAGCTTAGCAGGGAAAGATGGCTACACCTTC. Its translation: CASSLAGKDGYTF.

The CDR3 region is CASSDDPGGMAYEQYF. The CDR3, as DNA: TGTGCCAGCAGTGATGACCCCGGGGGTATGGCCTACGAGCAGTACTTC. The rearrangement links TRBV6-1 to TRBJ2-7; weak D call: TRBD2 (6 bases). V gave up 3 bases and J gave up 2 bases, with 17 bases separating them. Germline lookup yields CDR1 MNHNS and CDR2 SASEGT. CDR3 length equals 16 residues.

The chain uses TRBV19 and TRBJ1-2; D call uncertain. The CDR3 length is 13 residues. CDR1 and CDR2 (germline): LNHDA, SQIVND (reference sequence). The V end was cut by 10 bases, the J end by 8 bases, with 20 bases between. CDR3 bases: TGTGCCACAGCGGATCCCCCAGGTTTCGGCTACACCTTC. This encodes CATADPPGFGYTF.

The rearrangement joins TRBV15 to TRBJ2-3; 9 bases line up with TRBD2. V lost 1 base and J lost 1; bases outside the gene matches: 6. The CDR3 covers 17 residues. Germline values: CDR1 LNHNV, CDR2 YYDKDF (reference sequence). The CDR3 loop reads CATSRGLAVRGTDTQYF. Written as DNA, the CDR3 is TGTGCCACCAGCAGAGGACTAGCGGTAAGGGGCACAGATACGCAGTATTTT.

The chain carries TRBV4-2 and TRBJ1-4; TRBD1 matches at 7 bases. Germline-derived CDR1 and CDR2 are LGHNA and YNFKEQ. The junction had 12 bases not matched to a gene; V was cut back by 0 bases and J by 8 bases. The CDR3 spans 17 residues. In nucleotides, the CDR3 is TGTGCCAGCAGCCAAGACTCCTGGACAGGTTCAAGCGAAAAACTGTTTTTT. This gives the protein CASSQDSWTGSSEKLFF.

The chain combines TRBV2 with TRBJ1-6; a possible D gene is TRBD1 (6 bases). The germline CDR1 and CDR2 sequences are SNHLY and FYNNEI. This CDR3 is built from 15 residues. V lost 3 bases to trimming and J lost 6 bases, with 12 bases between them. CDR3 sequence: CASSDPRTVNSPLHF. In nucleotides, the CDR3 is TGTGCCAGCAGTGACCCGAGGACAGTTAATTCACCCCTCCACTTT.

The chain carries TRBV19 and TRBJ2-7; D is unresolved. This CDR3 is built from 13 residues. With 0 bases removed from V and 3 bases from J, the gap between germline ends came to 6 bases. Looked up from germline, CDR1 is LNHDA and CDR2 is SQIVND (reference sequence). CDR3 nucleotides: TGTGCCAGTAGTATAGATCGGAGCTACGAGCAGTACTTC. Translating it yields CASSIDRSYEQYF.

This CDR3 reads CASSIQGTAYGYTF. For the CDR3, the DNA is TGTGCCAGTAGTATACAGGGAACGGCGTATGGCTACACCTTC. The chain uses TRBV19 and TRBJ1-2, with a tentative D call TRBD1 (5 bases). Trimming stripped 2 bases from V and 5 bases from J, with 12 bases between. CDR3 length equals 14 residues. CDR1 LNHDA and CDR2 SQIVND come from the germline V gene (reference sequence). The full variable domain, in which reference TRBV19 and TRBJ1-2 provide the parts outside the CDR3, is DGGITQSPKYLFRKEGQNVTLSCEQNLNHDAMYWYRQDPGQGLRLIYYSQIVNDFQKGDIAEGYSVSREKKESFPLTVTSAQKNPTAFYLCASSIQGTAYGYTFGSGTRLTVV.

A single count supports this clone. The rearrangement joins TRBV6-1 to TRBJ1-1; D might be TRBD1 (5 bases). V lost 6 bases, J lost 2 bases, and 13 bases lay in between. This CDR3 spans 14 amino acids. Germline V gene lookup returns CDR1 MNHNS and CDR2 SASEGT. The CDR3 nucleotides read TGTGCCAGCAGAGGACACTCTATAAACACTGAAGCTTTCTTT. This codes for CASRGHSINTEAFF.

The rearrangement joins TRBV29-1 to TRBJ1-1; 8 bases are shared with TRBD1. Germline V gene sequence: CDR1 SQVTM, CDR2 ANQGSEA. This CDR3 has 12 residues. V lost 6 bases, J lost 6 bases, and 6 bases stayed unmatched. CDR3 sequence reads: CSVRTGRPEAFF. DNA for the CDR3: TGCAGCGTGCGGACAGGGCGGCCTGAAGCTTTCTTT. Supplemented by reference TRBV29-1 and TRBJ1-1, the full variable domain reads SAVISQKPSRDICQRGTSLTIQCQVDSQVTMMFWYRQQPGQSLTLIATANQGSEATYESGFVIDKFPISRPNLTFSTLTVSNMSPEDSSIYLCSVRTGRPEAFFGQGTRLTVV.

The chain employs TRBV9 and TRBJ1-1; 8 bases fit TRBD1. Trimming removed 0 bases from V and 3 bases from J; junction bases left unmatched: 13. The CDR3 is 18 amino acids. CDR1 and CDR2 (germline): SGDLS, YYNGEE. CDR3 coding DNA: TGTGCCAGCAGCGTAGTACCAGGGGGCTTAGGGGGGGACACTGAAGCTTTCTTT. As protein: CASSVVPGGLGGDTEAFF.

The chain carries TRBV7-9 and TRBJ2-1, with 8 nucleotides matching TRBD2. Per germline, CDR1 SEHNR and CDR2 FQNEAQ (reference sequence). CDR3 length: 16 amino acids. Germline trimming cut 6 bases from V and 0 bases from J; bases unmatched to any gene: 7. CDR3 in amino acids: CASSGTSGSSYNEQFF. The CDR3 region has the DNA TGTGCCAGCAGTGGAACTAGCGGAAGCTCCTACAATGAGCAGTTCTTC.

The chain couples TRBV7-3 to TRBJ2-7, with 7 bases identical to TRBD1. The CDR3 has 13 amino acids. Germline values: CDR1 SGHTA, CDR2 FQGTGA. J was trimmed by 4 bases and V by 5 bases; bases with no gene match: 5. The CDR3 loop is CASSRGTEYEQYF. In nucleotides, the CDR3 is TGTGCCAGCAGCCGAGGGACAGAGTACGAGCAGTACTTC.

This chain connects TRBV5-1 to TRBJ2-3, with a possible D match to TRBD1 (5 bases). The CDR3 contains 14 residues. Germline V gene sequence: CDR1 SGHRS, CDR2 YFSETQ. V gave up 4 bases and J gave up 2 bases, with 11 bases separating them. CDR3 loop: CASSADRFTDTQYF. The CDR3 region has the DNA TGCGCCAGCAGCGCTGACAGATTCACAGATACGCAGTATTTT. The whole variable domain, remainder taken from reference TRBV5-1 and TRBJ2-3, is KAGVTQTPRYLIKTRGQQVTLSCSPISGHRSVSWYQQTPGQGLQFLFEYFSETQRNKGNFPGRFSGRQFSNSRSEMNVSTLELGDSALYLCASSADRFTDTQYFGPGTRLTVL.

The rearrangement joins TRBV15 to TRBJ1-1; 9 bases fit TRBD1. Germline trimming cut 0 bases from V and 11 bases from J; bases unmatched to any gene: 13. Germline CDR1 and CDR2: LNHNV and YYDKDF (reference sequence). The CDR3 extends over 16 amino acids. CDR3 in amino acids: CATSRDIRARDRVAFF. The CDR3 region has the DNA TGTGCCACCAGCAGAGATATACGGGCCCGGGACAGGGTTGCTTTCTTT.

The rearrangement links TRBV5-1 to TRBJ2-1; 14 nucleotides line up with TRBD2. CDR1 and CDR2 from the germline V gene are SGHRS and YFSETQ. Trimming at V came to 0 bases and at J to 9 bases, leaving 11 bases not matched to a gene. The CDR3 is 18 amino acids. CDR3 bases: TGCGCCAGCAGCTTGGCAGGGACTAGCGGGGGAGGAGCGGGTGAGCAGTTCTTC. It specifies CASSLAGTSGGGAGEQFF.